Below, one TCR beta chain is given with its context. Its recognized antigen is unknown. Per-base quality was not reported, and no clone a single base away is much larger than it. This record belongs to a study of technical replicates of blood from a few donors (dated by TCRdb to about 2017). The germline V and J ends show losses of 6 bases and 5 bases respectively, and no gene match explains 8 bases of the junction. The germline V gene (reference sequence) gives CDR1 as MNHEY and CDR2 as SMNVEV. Including cysteine and phenylalanine, the CDR3 has 14 amino acids. Only the CDR3 region is kept as DNA, spanning 42 bases read in frame from base 1. The library was generated by the immunoSEQ multiplex PCR assay. TCRdb holds this immuneACCESS table with in-frame rearrangements only. Some clones are missing; in checked studies, unresolved V genes explain under half, and the rest has no known cause. The sample table contains about 80,000 clones; only one count was recorded for approximately 96% of them. 0.34% of the sample lies in the top ten.

The chain is made from TRBV27 and TRBJ2-7; TRBD2 fits 9 bases in the junction. Sequenced: T cells isolated from PBMCs. This receptor was obtained from a human donor in good health. The CDR3 has the sequence CASSAGGTFDEQYF. The nucleotide sequence reads TGTGCCAGCAGCGCGGGAGGGACTTTCGACGAGCAGTACTTC.